This T cell receptor beta chain originates from a study of STAT5B mutations in CD4+ large granular lymphocyte leukemia. The protocol was immunoSEQ multiplex PCR, while the TCRdb copy is restricted to in-frame clones and leaves out a portion. The table lists tens of thousands of clones, less than 70% of them singletons. Study-wide findings and caveats: Data were not HLA-matched across samples. Compared with healthy controls (2/35), patient top clones favored TRBV06 (8/27).

About this clone: Antigen specificity is unknown.

The CDR3 contains 14 residues. CDR1 and CDR2 (germline): SEHNR, FQNEAQ (reference sequence). Trimming took off 1 base at V and 8 bases at J, with 14 bases between the two ends. The rearrangement links TRBV7-9 to TRBJ1-2, with unresolved D. This receptor was obtained from a human donor in good health. The specimen sequenced was CD4+ T cells from blood buffy coats. The CDR3 nucleotides read TGTGCCAGCAGCTTAGATTCAGGCGCTAACGGCTACACCTTC. It is translated as CASSLDSGANGYTF.